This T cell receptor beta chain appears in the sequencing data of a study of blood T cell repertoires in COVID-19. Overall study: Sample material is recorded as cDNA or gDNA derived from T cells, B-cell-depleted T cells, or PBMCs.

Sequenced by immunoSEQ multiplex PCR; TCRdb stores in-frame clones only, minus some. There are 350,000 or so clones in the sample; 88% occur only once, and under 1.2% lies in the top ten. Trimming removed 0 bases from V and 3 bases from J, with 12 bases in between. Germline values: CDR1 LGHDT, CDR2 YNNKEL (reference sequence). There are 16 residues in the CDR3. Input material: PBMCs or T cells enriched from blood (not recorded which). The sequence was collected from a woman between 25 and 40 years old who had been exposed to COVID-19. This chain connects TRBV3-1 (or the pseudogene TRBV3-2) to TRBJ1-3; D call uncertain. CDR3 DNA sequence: TGTGCCAGCAGCCAAGATCTGGCGGCTCTTGGAAACACCATATATTTT. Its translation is CASSQDLAALGNTIYF.